Listed below are T cell receptor beta chains from one sample, sequenced in a study of blood T cells in healthy people across ages. TCRdb re-called the 5' RACE reads through MiXCR, storing one row per CDR3 protein. Of around 870,000 distinct CDR3 sequences listed, 25% to 35% are singletons. Sequencing was done on a sample of blood. The source of these receptors is a woman over 75 in good health. CDR3s include the opening cysteine and the closing phenylalanine or tryptophan. Fields, in order: J gene, D gene, clone size, V gene, CDR3 protein, CDR3 DNA. The D gene is left open where the match is weak. Size values are once, few and many counts, or a class for expanded clones, and some rows have none.

>TRBJ2-3|TRBD2|.|TRBV12-3/TRBV12-4
CASSLAGGSADTEYF
TGTGCCAGCAGTTTAGCGGGGGGGAGCGCAGATACGGAATATTTT
>TRBJ2-7|.|.|TRBV6-2/TRBV6-3
CASSWDGPEQYF
TGTGCCAGCAGTTGGGACGGACCCGAGCAGTACTTC
>TRBJ1-5|.|.|TRBV30
CAWSVFGTSNQPQHF
TGTGCCTGGAGTGTTTTCGGGACGAGCAATCAGCCCCAGCATTTT
>TRBJ1-5|.|.|TRBV20-1
CSARENTGQYSNQPQHF
TGCAGTGCTAGAGAAAATACGGGCCAGTATAGCAATCAGCCCCAGCATTTT
>TRBJ2-3|TRBD2|.|TRBV5-1
CASSVQGPGTSGKPTQYF
TGCGCCAGCAGCGTTCAGGGGCCCGGGACTAGCGGGAAACCTACGCAGTATTTT
>TRBJ2-5|TRBD1|few|TRBV12-3/TRBV12-4
CASSLVMGQELETQYF
TGTGCCAGCAGTTTAGTCATGGGACAGGAGTTAGAGACCCAGTACTTC
>TRBJ1-2|TRBD1|many|TRBV7-2
CASSLATGALSVYGYTF
TGTGCCAGCAGCTTAGCCACAGGGGCCCTTAGTGTCTATGGCTACACCTTC
>TRBJ2-5|TRBD2|many|TRBV7-2
CASSLFGGGRETQYF
TGTGCCAGCAGCTTATTCGGGGGGGGCCGAGAGACCCAGTACTTC
>TRBJ2-3|TRBD2|.|TRBV5-1
CASSFGSSGVPDTQYF
TGCGCCAGCAGCTTCGGTAGTAGCGGGGTCCCCGATACGCAGTATTTT
>TRBJ2-5|TRBD1|many|TRBV7-2
CASSFNTGGAETQYF
TGTGCCAGCAGCTTCAATACAGGGGGCGCAGAGACCCAGTACTTC
>TRBJ1-1|.|once|TRBV10-3
CAIRVKADTEAFF
TGTGCCATCAGGGTCAAGGCAGACACTGAAGCTTTCTTT
>TRBJ1-5|.|many|TRBV4-3
CASSRTIQPQHF
TGCGCCAGCAGCCGGACGATACAGCCCCAGCATTTT
>TRBJ1-5|.|.|TRBV2
CASRVGGNQPQHF
TGTGCCAGCAGGGTTGGAGGAAATCAGCCCCAGCATTTT
>TRBJ2-5|.|many|TRBV5-6
CASSLGGRVMSETQYF
TGTGCCAGCAGCTTGGGAGGCAGGGTTATGTCGGAGACCCAGTACTTC
>TRBJ1-1|TRBD1|.|TRBV18
CASSPFEQGIRAGTEAFF
TGTGCCAGCTCACCATTTGAACAGGGGATTAGGGCTGGCACTGAAGCTTTCTTT
>TRBJ2-7|TRBD2|many|TRBV6-2/TRBV6-3
CASSRAGGTYEQYF
TGTGCCAGCAGCAGAGCGGGGGGGACCTACGAGCAGTACTTC
>TRBJ2-1|.|many|TRBV2
CASGVAINEQFF
TGTGCCAGCGGCGTAGCGATCAATGAGCAGTTCTTC
>TRBJ1-2|.|many|TRBV20-1
CSAEYPGPRRLGYTF
TGCAGTGCCGAATATCCGGGACCCCGGAGATTAGGCTACACCTTC
>TRBJ2-7|TRBD2|.|TRBV10-3
CAIRETSGGDYEQYF
TGTGCCATCAGGGAGACTAGCGGGGGGGATTACGAGCAGTACTTC
>TRBJ1-5|TRBD1|.|TRBV2
CASSGRGVNQPQHF
TGTGCCAGCAGCGGCAGGGGGGTCAATCAGCCCCAGCATTTT
>TRBJ2-5|TRBD2|many|TRBV7-9
CASSLAHVREGQETQYF
TGTGCCAGCAGCTTAGCGCACGTGCGGGAGGGGCAAGAGACCCAGTACTTC
>TRBJ2-6|TRBD1|.|TRBV7-9
CASSSDDRGLAGANVLTF
TGTGCCAGCAGCTCAGACGACAGGGGCCTTGCTGGGGCCAACGTCCTGACTTTC
>TRBJ2-3|.|many|TRBV11-2
CASSLDHGLLLNTDTQYF
TGTGCCAGCAGCTTAGATCATGGCCTACTACTAAACACAGATACGCAGTATTTT
>TRBJ1-2|.|many|TRBV7-2
CASSLTMANYGYTF
TGTGCCAGCAGCTTAACCATGGCGAACTATGGCTACACCTTC
>TRBJ2-4|.|.|TRBV29-1
CSAQLGGFAKNSQYF
TGCAGCGCCCAACTCGGGGGATTCGCCAAAAACAGTCAGTACTTC
>TRBJ2-1|TRBD2|.|TRBV6-6
CVSSQLAGGPNEQFF
TGTGTCAGCAGTCAACTAGCGGGGGGGCCGAATGAGCAGTTCTTC
>TRBJ1-5|.|many|TRBV6-5
CASSYSNTQPQHF
TGTGCCAGCAGTTACTCGAACACCCAGCCCCAGCATTTT
>TRBJ2-7|.|many|TRBV28
CASPSYEQYF
TGTGCCAGCCCCTCATACGAGCAGTACTTC
>TRBJ1-6|.|many|TRBV7-2
CASSLNAANSPLHF
TGTGCCAGCAGCCTTAATGCGGCTAATTCACCCCTCCACTTT
>TRBJ2-3|.|many|TRBV18
CASSQARTASTDTQYF
TGTGCCAGCTCCCAGGCACGTACGGCTAGCACAGATACGCAGTATTTT
>TRBJ2-7|.|many|TRBV10-3
CAISDFGGLEQYF
TGTGCCATCAGTGATTTTGGGGGGCTCGAGCAGTACTTC
>TRBJ2-1|TRBD1|.|TRBV5-1
CASSRGTGGAYNEQFF
TGCGCCAGCAGCCGGGGGACAGGGGGAGCCTACAATGAGCAGTTCTTC
>TRBJ2-5|.|.|TRBV7-7
CASSFIPGTETQYF
TGTGCTAGCAGCTTTATCCCGGGCACGGAGACCCAGTACTTC
>TRBJ2-3|.|once|TRBV3-1
CASSPRLVGDTQYF
TGTGCCAGCAGCCCGCGACTAGTAGGAGATACGCAGTATTTT
>TRBJ2-1|TRBD2|.|TRBV6-4
CASSKSSGGANEQFF
TGTGCCAGCAGCAAATCTAGCGGGGGGGCCAATGAGCAGTTCTTC
>TRBJ2-2|.|.|TRBV30
CAWSVPGNTGELFF
TGTGCCTGGAGTGTACCAGGAAACACCGGGGAGCTGTTTTTT
>TRBJ2-1|.|many|TRBV5-6
CASSPTGIGSYNEQFF
TGTGCCAGCAGCCCGACGGGGATCGGGTCCTACAATGAGCAGTTCTTC
>TRBJ2-3|TRBD1|.|TRBV20-1
CSAERTGGADTQYF
TGCAGTGCCGAGAGGACAGGGGGCGCAGATACGCAGTATTTT
>TRBJ2-1|TRBD1|many|TRBV20-1
CSAALRQGLSSYNEQFF
TGCAGTGCCGCCCTGAGACAGGGCCTAAGCTCCTACAATGAGCAGTTCTTC
>TRBJ2-3|.|many|TRBV7-2
CASSLVGGAIATDTQYF
TGTGCCAGCAGCTTAGTTGGGGGGGCGATTGCAACAGATACGCAGTATTTT
>TRBJ2-5|TRBD2|many|TRBV5-5
CASSPRLAGAGETQYF
TGTGCCAGCAGCCCCAGACTAGCGGGGGCCGGGGAGACCCAGTACTTC
>TRBJ2-1|.|many|TRBV7-2
CASREAGTYSTSEQFF
TGTGCCAGCAGGGAAGCCGGGACTTATTCTACAAGTGAGCAGTTCTTC
>TRBJ2-7|TRBD2|.|TRBV20-1
CSARLAGGIYEQYF
TGCAGTGCGCGGCTAGCGGGAGGTATCTACGAGCAGTACTTC
>TRBJ2-2|TRBD2|.|TRBV12-3/TRBV12-4
CASSVSGGGGELFF
TGTGCCAGCAGTGTGAGCGGGGGAGGCGGGGAGCTGTTTTTT
>TRBJ2-6|.|many|TRBV10-3
CAISTTSGANVLTF
TGTGCCATCAGTACCACCTCTGGGGCCAACGTCCTGACTTTC
>TRBJ2-1|TRBD2|many|TRBV4-3
CASSHANPGLAGNEQFF
TGCGCCAGCAGCCACGCCAATCCGGGACTAGCGGGTAATGAGCAGTTCTTC
>TRBJ1-2|.|.|TRBV27
CASSLSSFKGRGDGYTF
TGTGCCAGCAGTTTAAGTTCCTTTAAGGGCAGGGGAGATGGCTACACCTTC
>TRBJ1-1|.|.|TRBV10-3
CAIRETDEAFF
TGTGCCATCAGGGAGACGGATGAAGCTTTCTTT
>TRBJ2-1|TRBD1|many|TRBV6-6
CASSSKQGIVNEQFF
TGTGCCAGCAGTTCAAAACAGGGGATTGTCAATGAGCAGTTCTTC
>TRBJ2-5|TRBD2|few|TRBV12-3/TRBV12-4
CASSISSGITNQETQYF
TGTGCCAGCAGTATTAGTAGCGGGATTACGAACCAAGAGACCCAGTACTTC
>TRBJ2-5|.|many|TRBV25-1
CASSGTDGGETQYF
TGTGCCAGCAGCGGGACAGACGGGGGGGAGACCCAGTACTTC
>TRBJ2-1|TRBD1|many|TRBV7-2
CASRPGQGGNNEQFF
TGTGCCAGCAGACCAGGACAGGGAGGAAACAATGAGCAGTTCTTC
>TRBJ2-2|.|once|TRBV7-2
CASSYSLQGELFF
TGTGCCAGCAGCTATTCTCTACAGGGGGAGCTGTTTTTT
>TRBJ2-2|TRBD1|.|TRBV6-2/TRBV6-3
CASRPDRVIGGELFF
TGTGCCAGCAGACCCGACAGGGTAATAGGCGGGGAGCTGTTTTTT